This record concerns one T cell receptor beta chain sequence. A split of CD4+ cells into CD45RA+ naive and CD45RA-negative memory subsets was performed. The sample is drawn from a study of shared clonotypes between healthy human individuals. The CDR3 spans 12 residues. The V end was cut by 2 bases, the J end by 9 bases, with 8 bases between. From germline, CDR1 is SGHTA and CDR2 FQGTGA. Produced via immunoSEQ multiplex PCR; TCRdb's table is partial and in-frame only. Altogether roughly 1,500,000 clones are present, under 99% being singletons, with the ten largest covering 0.45%. The rearrangement uses TRBV7-3 and TRBJ2-1; possibly TRBD2 for D (5 bases). The sequence was obtained from a man aged 25-45 years in good health. The sequencing sample was made of naive CD4+ T cells sorted from blood. The sample's subset: CD45RA+ positively selected. The CDR3 sequence: CASSLRGGEQFF. In DNA, the CDR3 is TGTGCCAGCAGCTTACGGGGTGGTGAGCAGTTCTTC.